These 14 T cell receptor beta chains were all obtained from the same sample, sequenced in a study of blood T cell repertoires in COVID-19. The method was immunoSEQ multiplex PCR; TCRdb's version includes in-frame clones alone and lacks a portion of them. The repertoire holds some 150,000 clones, with over 80% as singletons. The sequencing sample was made of peripheral blood. Receptor source: a woman aged 45-65 years with acute or convalescent COVID-19.

V and J are TRBV18 and TRBJ1-3, with D perhaps TRBD1 (5 bases). The germline gives CDR1 KGHSH, CDR2 LQKENI. The CDR3 extends over 16 amino acids. Trimming took 1 base from V and 4 from J, leaving 14 bases between them. CDR3 DNA sequence: TGTGCCAGCTCACCACGAGACAGCAATGAGGGAAACACCATATATTTT. Translation gives CASSPRDSNEGNTIYF.

The chain couples TRBV4-3 to TRBJ1-2; unclear D gene. The V gene's germline CDR1 is LGHNA and CDR2 YSLEER. V was clipped by 1 base and J by 6 bases, with 12 bases between them. This CDR3 has 14 amino acids. CDR3 sequence reads: CASSQASRPHGYTF. CDR3 coding DNA: TGCGCCAGCAGCCAAGCCTCGAGGCCTCATGGCTACACCTTC.

This chain connects TRBV5-1 to TRBJ2-5, with 11 bases lining up with TRBD2. Trimming removed 5 bases from V and 3 bases from J; junction bases left unmatched: 0. Per germline, CDR1 SGHRS and CDR2 YFSETQ. The CDR3 totals 13 residues. CDR3 coding DNA: TGCGCCAGCAGACTAGCGGGAGAAGAGACCCAGTACTTC. Protein: CASRLAGEETQYF.

The V and J genes are TRBV6-5 and TRBJ1-2; D not resolved. V was pared by 6 bases and J by 4 bases, with 15 bases between. Germline V gene sequence: CDR1 MNHEY, CDR2 SVGAGI. The CDR3 contains 14 residues. CDR3 residues: CASRKPPFLYGYTF. The DNA for the CDR3 is TGTGCCAGCAGGAAGCCGCCCTTTCTCTATGGCTACACCTTC.

The chain recombines TRBV7-8 with TRBJ1-2; perhaps TRBD1 as D (5 bases). The germline V and J ends were trimmed by 3 bases and 3 bases, with 11 bases remaining between them. The CDR3 length is 14 residues. Germline V CDR1 and CDR2: SGHVS, FQNEAQ. The DNA for the CDR3 is TGTGCCAGCAGCTTGGCTCGGGGGGACTATGGCTACACCTTC. Its translation: CASSLARGDYGYTF.

J is TRBJ1-1 and V is TRBV5-4; D uncertain. The CDR3 covers 17 residues. V was cut by 0 bases and J by 0 bases, with 15 bases left in between. In germline, CDR1 is SGHNT, CDR2 YYREEE (reference sequence). This CDR3 reads CASSLALPASLNTEAFF. Here the CDR3 DNA reads TGTGCCAGCAGCTTGGCCCTTCCCGCCAGTTTGAACACTGAAGCTTTCTTT.

This chain connects TRBV11-2 to TRBJ2-3, with 9 bases identical to TRBD2. Germline CDR1 SGHAT, CDR2 FQNNGV. This CDR3 is built from 16 residues. V lost 5 bases, J lost 4 bases, and 10 bases stayed unmatched. CDR3 coding DNA: TGTGCCAGCAGCGGGCCCGGTAGCGGGGGCCCAGATACGCAGTATTTT. This gives the protein CASSGPGSGGPDTQYF.

The chain recombines TRBV10-3 with TRBJ1-1, with TRBD1 identical over 8 bases. Germline V lookup: CDR1 ENHRY, CDR2 SYGVKD. The CDR3 length is 13 residues. The J segment lost 5 bases and the V segment lost 2 bases, leaving 1 base of the junction unmatched. CDR3 protein: CAISETGGTEAFF. CDR3 nucleotide sequence: TGTGCCATCAGTGAGACAGGGGGAACTGAAGCTTTCTTT.

This clone was counted once. The CDR3 loop is CAIRLEQSYEQYF. CDR3 coding DNA: TGTGCCATCAGACTTGAGCAATCCTACGAGCAGTACTTC. The gene calls are TRBV10-3 and TRBJ2-7; D is uncertain. Deletions cut 6 bases from V and 1 base from J, with 10 bases between. CDR3 length: 13 amino acids. Germline loops: CDR1 ENHRY, CDR2 SYGVKD.

The rearrangement joins TRBV19 to TRBJ2-7; perhaps TRBD1 as D (5 bases). The CDR3 contains 13 residues. The V end was cut by 6 bases, the J end by 6 bases, with 15 bases between. Looked up from germline, CDR1 is LNHDA and CDR2 is SQIVND (reference sequence). The CDR3 spells CASRPSTRAEQYF. Written as DNA, the CDR3 is TGTGCCAGTAGACCCTCCACCAGGGCCGAGCAGTACTTC.

J is TRBJ2-7 and V is TRBV11-3, with 9 bases fitting TRBD1. This CDR3 has 15 residues. The V and J ends lost 6 bases and 7 bases, in that order; junction bases with no gene match: 13. Germline V gives CDR1 SGHNT, CDR2 YENEEA. The DNA for the CDR3 is TGTGCCAGCAGTCCAGATTGGGACAGGGTAACTGAGCAGTACTTC. The encoded protein is CASSPDWDRVTEQYF.

This chain connects TRBV7-7 to TRBJ2-5; D possibly corresponds to TRBD2 (6 bases). Trimming took off 6 bases at V and 2 bases at J, with 16 bases between the two ends. Germline V CDR1 and CDR2: SSHAT, FNYEAQ (reference sequence). The CDR3 consists of 15 residues. CDR3 protein: CASRLGGDLQETQYF. Here the CDR3 DNA reads TGTGCCAGCAGATTGGGCGGGGATTTACAAGAGACCCAGTACTTC.

The rearrangement joins TRBV7-2 to TRBJ1-6, with a possible D match to TRBD1 (6 bases). The V end lost 1 base, the J end lost 12 bases, and 13 bases lay between the germline ends. Germline assignment: CDR1 SGHTA and CDR2 FQGNSA. This CDR3 contains 14 residues. CDR3 in DNA: TGTGCCAGCAGCTTAGATGGGGGCCCGGAACCCCTCCACTTT. Protein sequence: CASSLDGGPEPLHF.

V is TRBV5-4 and J is TRBJ2-7; the match to TRBD1 covers 8 bases. The V gene end was trimmed by 6 bases and the J gene end by 7 bases; junction bases not matched to a gene: 9. The CDR3 totals 13 residues. Germline-derived CDR1 and CDR2 are SGHNT and YYREEE (reference sequence). The CDR3 spells CASTSDRVGEQYF. The CDR3 coding sequence is TGTGCCAGCACCTCGGACAGGGTGGGTGAGCAGTACTTC.